The 26 T cell receptor beta chains below were found in one sample sequenced in a study of cytomegalovirus exposure and HLA in healthy donors (dated by TCRdb to 2015 to 2018). The library was built by means of the immunoSEQ multiplex PCR assay. Drawn from immuneACCESS, this table holds only the in-frame rearrangements with V and J called that TCRdb kept. Clones are partly lost; checked studies trace under half to an unresolved V gene and leave the rest unexplained. This sample comprises approximately 150,000 clones, 90% to 95% of them detected only once. The ten biggest clones cover 0.6% to 0.8% of the sample. Sequencing was done on a sample of PBMCs. The receptors come from a man aged 18 to 35 in good health and CMV-seronegative.

This chain links TRBV21-1 with TRBJ2-1; TRBD1 is taken as the D call from the table, unchecked against the DNA. TRBV21-1 is designated a pseudogene. The length of the CDR3 is 19 residues. CDR3 DNA: TGTGCCAGCAGCAACCGGACAGGGACATCCTTAACTACCTACAATGAGCAGTTCTTC. Residues: CASSNRTGTSLTTYNEQFF.

The gene calls are TRBV27 and TRBJ2-7, with TRBD2 as a possible D gene (5 bases). CDR1 and CDR2 (germline): MNHEY, SMNVEV (reference sequence). Trimming removed 6 bases at V and 1 base at J, with 7 bases between. The CDR3 loop spans 12 amino acids. The CDR3 coding sequence is TGTGCCAGCAGGACGGGGTCCTACGAGCAGTACTTC. Its protein is CASRTGSYEQYF.

The chain uses TRBV9 and TRBJ2-1, with D perhaps matching TRBD2 (5 bases). V lost 4 bases and J 9 bases, leaving 14 bases between the germline ends. In germline, CDR1 is SGDLS, CDR2 YYNGEE. The CDR3 is made up of 13 amino acids. The CDR3 coding sequence is TGTGCCAGCAGCCCCGTCCGGGGTACTGAGCAGTTCTTC. It specifies CASSPVRGTEQFF.

The rearrangement joins TRBV4-1 to TRBJ1-3; D remains ambiguous. V lost 2 bases to trimming and J lost 4 bases, with 18 bases between them. This CDR3 has 17 amino acids. Germline CDR1 and CDR2: MGHRA and YSYEKL. This CDR3 is CASSQTAVAGGGNTIYF. DNA of the CDR3: TGCGCCAGCAGCCAAACGGCCGTCGCGGGAGGAGGAAACACCATATATTTT.

This chain links TRBV10-2 with TRBJ2-7, with 11 bases matching TRBD1. CDR3 length equals 16 residues. Germline V gene data show CDR1 as WSHSY and CDR2 as SAAADI. V shed 0 bases, J shed 4 bases, and the junction held 5 bases outside the gene matches. The CDR3 is CASSESDRGLSYEQYF. The CDR3 DNA is TGCGCCAGCAGTGAGTCGGACAGGGGGCTGTCTTACGAGCAGTACTTC.

The chain uses TRBV5-1 and TRBJ1-1; TRBD1 is a possible D gene (6 bases). The CDR3 is 16 amino acids. Germline CDR1 is SGHRS and CDR2 is YFSETQ. Trimming took off 0 bases at V and 11 bases at J, with 23 bases between the two ends. The CDR3 loop is CASSLATTGSPGTAFF. CDR3 bases: TGCGCCAGCAGCTTGGCCACCACAGGGTCTCCGGGGACGGCTTTCTTT.

The CDR3 DNA follows: TGTGCCAGTAGTATAATGATGCCGGGGTACACTGAAGCTTTCTTT. Its protein product is CASSIMMPGYTEAFF. The rearrangement links TRBV19 to TRBJ1-1; the D is unclear. There are 15 residues in the CDR3. V lost 2 bases and J 3 bases, leaving 13 bases between the germline ends. Germline V gene sequence: CDR1 LNHDA, CDR2 SQIVND (reference sequence).

CDR3 protein: CASSPPWDSGTGELFF. The CDR3 DNA sequence: TGTGCCAGCAGCCCACCGTGGGACAGCGGGACCGGGGAGCTGTTTTTT. The chain couples TRBV11-3 to TRBJ2-2; D is possibly TRBD1 (7 bases). The CDR3 is 16 residues long. CDR1 SGHNT and CDR2 YENEEA come from the germline V gene. V was trimmed by 5 bases and J by 5 bases, leaving 18 bases between them.

The J gene is TRBJ2-3, the V gene TRBV10-3, with D maybe TRBD1 (5 bases). Germline CDR1 is ENHRY and CDR2 is SYGVKD. The CDR3 runs 13 residues. Trimming took 6 bases from V and 1 from J, leaving 8 bases between them. The CDR3 sequence is CAISQQGTDTQYF. The CDR3 DNA is TGTGCCATCAGCCAACAGGGCACAGATACGCAGTATTTT.

V is TRBV5-1 and J is TRBJ2-3; TRBD2 matches at 11 bases. This CDR3 comprises 16 residues. Germline trimming cut 4 bases from V and 0 bases from J; bases unmatched to any gene: 4. Germline V gene lookup returns CDR1 SGHRS and CDR2 YFSETQ. The CDR3 nucleotides are TGCGCCAGCAGCGTTAGCGGGAGGGTTAGCACAGATACGCAGTATTTT. It encodes CASSVSGRVSTDTQYF.

Here the CDR3 DNA reads TGTGCCAGTAGTCATTCGGGTTTAGCTAACTATGGCTACACCTTC. Translated, it gives CASSHSGLANYGYTF. The chain joins TRBV19 to TRBJ1-2, with D hard to call. Germline assignment: CDR1 LNHDA and CDR2 SQIVND (reference sequence). The CDR3 length is 15 residues. Trimming left V 5 bases short and J 0 bases short, with 13 bases between. The complete variable domain, with remaining parts taken from reference TRBV19 and TRBJ1-2, reads DGGITQSPKYLFRKEGQNVTLSCEQNLNHDAMYWYRQDPGQGLRLIYYSQIVNDFQKGDIAEGYSVSREKKESFPLTVTSAQKNPTAFYLCASSHSGLANYGYTFGSGTRLTVV.

The chain recombines TRBV6-1 with TRBJ1-5; 7 bases are a match to TRBD1. The J segment lost 12 bases and the V segment lost 5 bases, leaving 4 bases of the junction unmatched. The CDR3 loop spans 11 amino acids. Germline CDR1 and CDR2: MNHNS and SASEGT. CDR3 in DNA: TGTGCCAGCAGTCAGACAGGGCTCCAGCATTTT. Its protein is CASSQTGLQHF.

V is TRBV7-9 and J is TRBJ2-1; D ambiguous. V lost 2 bases and J 2 bases, leaving 10 bases between the germline ends. This CDR3 region has 15 residues. CDR1 and CDR2 (germline): SEHNR, FQNEAQ (reference sequence). The CDR3, as DNA: TGTGCCAGCAGCTTACCTACCAGGACCTACAATGAGCAGTTCTTC. Residues: CASSLPTRTYNEQFF. The whole variable domain, remainder taken from reference TRBV7-9 and TRBJ2-1, is DTGVSQNPRHKITKRGQNVTFRCDPISEHNRLYWYRQTLGQGPEFLTYFQNEAQLEKSRLLSDRFSAERPKGSFSTLEIQRTEQGDSAMYLCASSLPTRTYNEQFFGPGTRLTVL.

This clone was seen more than once but under ten times. The CDR3 reads CASYMWGGYTF. CDR3 nucleotides: TGTGCCTCCTACATGTGGGGCGGCTACACCTTC. This chain connects TRBV30 to TRBJ1-2, with D tentatively TRBD1 (5 bases). CDR1 is GTSNPN, CDR2 SVGIG, per germline (reference sequence). CDR3 length: 11 amino acids. V was trimmed by 7 bases and J by 8 bases, leaving 14 bases between them.

This sequence joins TRBV5-4 and TRBJ2-5; 15 bases align to TRBD2. Per the germline V gene, CDR1 is SGHNT and CDR2 is YYREEE (reference sequence). With 3 bases clipped from V and 4 bases from J, the junction kept 1 base outside the gene matches. The CDR3 consists of 15 residues. The CDR3 DNA sequence: TGTGCCAGCAGCTCGGGACTAGCGGGGGGAGAGACCCAGTACTTC. Its protein is CASSSGLAGGETQYF.

This clone was observed once. V and J are TRBV5-1 and TRBJ1-2, with D maybe TRBD1 (6 bases). The V gene's germline CDR1 is SGHRS and CDR2 YFSETQ. Trimming left V 2 bases short and J 5 bases short, with 19 bases between. The CDR3 runs to 16 residues. CDR3 sequence: CASSFNPRGIEYGYTF. DNA of the CDR3: TGCGCCAGCAGCTTCAACCCCAGGGGAATTGAGTATGGCTACACCTTC. Variable domain in full (rest from reference TRBV5-1 and TRBJ1-2): KAGVTQTPRYLIKTRGQQVTLSCSPISGHRSVSWYQQTPGQGLQFLFEYFSETQRNKGNFPGRFSGRQFSNSRSEMNVSTLELGDSALYLCASSFNPRGIEYGYTFGSGTRLTVV.

The chain joins TRBV18 to TRBJ2-2, with D tentatively TRBD1 (6 bases). The CDR3 runs to 16 residues. Germline V lookup: CDR1 KGHSH, CDR2 LQKENI. V lost 3 bases and J 7 bases, leaving 18 bases between the germline ends. The CDR3 region is CASSPGQIGSVGELFF. DNA for the CDR3: TGTGCCAGCTCACCCGGACAGATCGGGTCAGTCGGGGAGCTGTTTTTT. Supplemented by reference TRBV18 and TRBJ2-2, the full variable domain reads NAGVMQNPRHLVRRRGQEARLRCSPMKGHSHVYWYRQLPEEGLKFMVYLQKENIIDESGMPKERFSAEFPKEGPSILRIQQVVRGDSAAYFCASSPGQIGSVGELFFGEGSRLTVL.

The DNA of the CDR3 is TGTGCCTGGAGTGCTGGAGGGCATCAGCCCCAGCATTTT. Protein sequence: CAWSAGGHQPQHF. The chain employs TRBV30 and TRBJ1-5; D remains unclear. The germline CDR1 and CDR2 sequences are GTSNPN and SVGIG (reference sequence). The CDR3 is 13 residues long. V lost 1 base to trimming and J lost 5 bases, with 9 bases between them.

This chain joins TRBV19 and TRBJ1-2; 7 bases agree with TRBD1. CDR3 size: 16 residues. Germline lookup yields CDR1 LNHDA and CDR2 SQIVND (reference sequence). V dropped 1 base and J dropped 4; count of bases not matched to a gene: 9. CDR3 coding DNA: TGTGCCAGTAGTATAGGTGAACAGGGGAAGGCCTATGGCTACACCTTC. It specifies CASSIGEQGKAYGYTF. Filled out from reference TRBV19 and TRBJ1-2, the complete variable domain reads DGGITQSPKYLFRKEGQNVTLSCEQNLNHDAMYWYRQDPGQGLRLIYYSQIVNDFQKGDIAEGYSVSREKKESFPLTVTSAQKNPTAFYLCASSIGEQGKAYGYTFGSGTRLTVV.

The V call is TRBV5-6, the J call TRBJ2-7; the D is unclear. From germline, CDR1 is SGHDT and CDR2 YYEEEE. V lost 4 bases, J lost 3 bases, and 8 bases lay in between. The CDR3 sequence is 12 residues long. CDR3: CASSGGHYEQYF. CDR3 bases: TGTGCCAGCAGCGGTGGCCACTACGAGCAGTACTTC.

V is TRBV15 and J is TRBJ2-4; D is possibly TRBD2 (5 bases). Trimming shortened V by 1 base and J by 2 bases, and 6 bases separated the two germline ends. Per germline, CDR1 LNHNV and CDR2 YYDKDF (reference sequence). The CDR3 extends over 14 amino acids. CDR3 amino acids: CATSRGETKNIQYF. CDR3 DNA: TGTGCCACCAGCAGAGGGGAGACCAAAAACATTCAGTACTTC.

The chain carries TRBV10-1 and TRBJ2-3; no clear D. The germline V gene encodes CDR1 WNHNN and CDR2 SYGVQD (reference sequence). This CDR3 region has 13 residues. V was pared by 3 bases and J by 3 bases, with 7 bases between. The DNA of the CDR3 is TGCGCCAGCAGTGACGAGAAAACAGATACGCAGTATTTT. Translating it yields CASSDEKTDTQYF.

The chain links TRBV29-1 to TRBJ2-2, with a weak D call TRBD2 (6 bases). The germline V gene encodes CDR1 SQVTM and CDR2 ANQGSEA. Trimming removed 3 bases from V and 1 base from J, with 6 bases in between. The CDR3 spans 13 residues. CDR3 nucleotide sequence: TGCAGCGTTGACGGGGGGAACACCGGGGAGCTGTTTTTT. It encodes CSVDGGNTGELFF.

The V gene is TRBV2, the J gene TRBJ2-7, with TRBD1 matching 7 bases. The V gene's germline CDR1 is SNHLY and CDR2 FYNNEI. The length of the CDR3 is 13 residues. Trimming cost V 6 bases and J 5 bases; bases outside gene matches: 7. The chain's CDR3 is CASRRQGTDEQYF. CDR3 coding DNA: TGTGCCAGCAGAAGACAGGGTACCGACGAGCAGTACTTC.

The chain recombines TRBV2 with TRBJ1-1; TRBD1 is a possible D gene (6 bases). The V gene lost 5 bases and the J gene lost 1 base, with 11 bases spanning the gap. Germline V lookup: CDR1 SNHLY, CDR2 FYNNEI. This CDR3 is built from 14 residues. CDR3 sequence: CASSSGVGNTEAFF. CDR3 coding DNA: TGTGCCAGCAGTTCAGGGGTAGGGAACACTGAAGCTTTCTTT.

The rearrangement uses TRBV12-5 and TRBJ2-2; D is undetermined. Looked up from germline, CDR1 is LGHNT and CDR2 is FRNRAP. This CDR3 comprises 14 residues. V was cut by 6 bases and J by 2 bases, with 10 bases left in between. CDR3 in DNA: TGTGCTAGTGGGTATGCGATCAACACCGGGGAGCTGTTTTTT. It translates to CASGYAINTGELFF.